A single T cell receptor (beta chain) is shown here with its context. The repertoire was sequenced with immunoSEQ multiplex PCR; TCRdb's copy has only in-frame clones and lacks some. Of 55,000 to 75,000 clones in the sample, approximately 86% were seen once. The germline CDR1 and CDR2 sequences are SGHRS and YFSETQ. The CDR3 runs to 15 residues. V was cut by 0 bases and J by 8 bases, with 14 bases left in between. The data belong to a study of blood T cell repertoires in COVID-19. Study-wide context: Whether acute or convalescent, the COVID-19 samples came from the United States, Italy and Spain. T cells, B-cell-depleted T cells, or PBMCs provided the cDNA or gDNA that served as material.

The specimen was peripheral blood. The chain joins TRBV5-1 to TRBJ1-4; TRBD1 might be the D (5 bases). The source is a human donor with active COVID-19. The donor label of this sample is uncertain. DNA of the CDR3: TGCGCCAGCAGCTTGGTACCCCAGGGCCGGGAAAAACTGTTTTTT. Translated, it gives CASSLVPQGREKLFF.